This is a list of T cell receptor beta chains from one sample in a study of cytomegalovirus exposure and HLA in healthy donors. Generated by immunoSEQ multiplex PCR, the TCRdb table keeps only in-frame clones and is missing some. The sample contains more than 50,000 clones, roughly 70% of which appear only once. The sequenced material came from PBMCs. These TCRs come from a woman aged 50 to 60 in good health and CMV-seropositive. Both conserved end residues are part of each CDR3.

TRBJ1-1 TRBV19 CASSTPGLTGSGEAFF
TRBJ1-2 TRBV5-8 CASSPLTVDNGYTF
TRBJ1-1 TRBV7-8 CASSSRGRSTEAFF
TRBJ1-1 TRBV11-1 CASRGDRDHTEAFF
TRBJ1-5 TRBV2 CASSEALASQPQHF
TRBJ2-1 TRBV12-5 CASGIGGVLMDNEQFF
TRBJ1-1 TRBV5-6 CASSPLWQNSLGAFF
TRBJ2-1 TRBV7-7 CASSLRGNNEQFF
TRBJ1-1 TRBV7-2 CASSLGAYNTEAFF
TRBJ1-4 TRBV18 CASSPLGSYLLNEKLFF
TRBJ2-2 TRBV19 CASSLTPLAGVTGELFF
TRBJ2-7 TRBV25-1 CASSERTSGQISYEQYF
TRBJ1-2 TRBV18 CASSPFDRAGNYGYTF
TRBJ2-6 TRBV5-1 CASGRVSGANVLTF
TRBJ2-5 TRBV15 CATGEGGETQYF
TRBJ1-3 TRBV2 CASAISSQGSGNTIYF